These 17 T cell receptor beta chains came from one sample sequenced in a study of T-cell reconstitution after alpha-beta-depleted transplantation in children. Construction of the TCRbeta library involved unique molecular identifiers. TCRdb reprocessed the PCR reads with MiXCR, giving one entry per CDR3 protein. Here the sample spans 350,000 to 450,000 distinct CDR3 sequences, roughly 20% being singletons. The sequencing used PBMCs from the stem cell graft donor, collected from the stem cell graft. The receptors stem from a human donor who donated a stem cell graft to a child with acute myeloid leukemia.

This sequence joins TRBV27 and TRBJ2-5; no clear D. Germline CDR1 is MNHEY and CDR2 is SMNVEV (reference sequence). V was trimmed by 0 bases and J by 7 bases, leaving 9 bases between them. The length of the CDR3 is 13 residues. CDR3 in amino acids: CASSLSPRRTQYF. CDR3 coding DNA: TGTGCCAGCAGTTTATCCCCCCGACGGACCCAGTACTTC.

This clonotype showed up just a few times. This rearrangement joins TRBV5-6 to TRBJ2-5, with TRBD1 as a possible D gene (6 bases). Germline V CDR1 and CDR2: SGHDT, YYEEEE. The CDR3 covers 14 residues. V lost 2 bases, J lost 10 bases, and 18 bases lay in between. The DNA for the CDR3 is TGTGCCAGCAGCTTCGAGTTAAGACAGGTTGACCAGTACTTC. Its translation is CASSFELRQVDQYF. The full variable domain, in which reference TRBV5-6 and TRBJ2-5 provide the parts outside the CDR3, is DAGVTQSPTHLIKTRGQQVTLRCSPKSGHDTVSWYQQALGQGPQFIFQYYEEEERQRGNFPDRFSGHQFPNYSSELNVNALLLGDSALYLCASSFELRQVDQYFGPGTRLLVL.

This clonotype came up many times. This chain joins TRBV29-1 and TRBJ2-5, with TRBD2 matching over 9 bases. The germline gives CDR1 SQVTM, CDR2 ANQGSEA. V gave up 5 bases and J gave up 5 bases; unmatched junction bases: 15. The CDR3 totals 16 residues. This chain's CDR3 is CSVLVTSGTSLETQYF. DNA of the CDR3: TGCAGCGTTCTGGTGACTAGCGGAACGTCCTTGGAGACCCAGTACTTC.

This chain connects TRBV7-2 to TRBJ2-5, with D hard to call. V gave up 1 base and J gave up 4 bases, with 7 bases separating them. Germline V gene data show CDR1 as SGHTA and CDR2 as FQGNSA. The CDR3 spans 13 residues. The CDR3 DNA follows: TGTGCCAGCAGCTTAGGGTCGTTAGAGACCCAGTACTTC. This encodes CASSLGSLETQYF.

This clonotype was observed at least ten times. This chain connects TRBV12-3 or TRBV12-4 to TRBJ2-1; D might be TRBD1 (6 bases). V lost 5 bases and J lost 7, with 9 bases in between. The CDR3 covers 12 residues. As DNA, the CDR3 is TGTGCCAGCAGTAGGACAGCGAATGAGCAGTTCTTC. Residues: CASSRTANEQFF.

The chain carries TRBV28 and TRBJ2-7; no firm D call. This CDR3 contains 12 residues. Trimming left V 5 bases short and J 3 bases short, with 8 bases between. Germline lookup yields CDR1 MDHEN and CDR2 SYDVKM. In nucleotides, the CDR3 is TGTGCCAGCAGTGTGGCCCTCTACGAGCAGTACTTC. It is translated as CASSVALYEQYF.

This clonotype was seen many times. The chain recombines TRBV29-1 with TRBJ2-7; D gene uncertain. The V gene's germline CDR1 is SQVTM and CDR2 ANQGSEA. CDR3 length: 13 amino acids. V shed 7 bases and J shed 2 bases, with 15 bases lying between them. In nucleotides, the CDR3 is TGCAGCGCTACCCTTGCCCCCACCTACGAGCAGTACTTC. It encodes CSATLAPTYEQYF.

This clonotype was counted a few times. This chain joins TRBV28 and TRBJ1-5, with a possible D match to TRBD1 (5 bases). Germline values: CDR1 MDHEN, CDR2 SYDVKM. This CDR3 has 19 residues. V lost 7 bases and J lost 2, with 27 bases in between. The CDR3 spells CASIGGGGVSGKGNQPQHF. CDR3 DNA sequence: TGTGCCAGCATCGGGGGGGGAGGAGTATCCGGGAAGGGCAATCAGCCCCAGCATTTT.

Ten or more counts support this clonotype. This chain connects TRBV27 to TRBJ2-3, with 7 bases identical to TRBD1. V lost 6 bases, J lost 3 bases, and 3 bases stayed unmatched. Germline CDR1 and CDR2: MNHEY and SMNVEV (reference sequence). This CDR3 region has 13 residues. CDR3 sequence (DNA): TGTGCCAGCAGAAGACAGGGAACAGATACGCAGTATTTT. The encoded protein is CASRRQGTDTQYF.

The chain recombines TRBV29-1 with TRBJ2-7; 9 bases are shared with TRBD1. Germline V gene lookup returns CDR1 SQVTM and CDR2 ANQGSEA. The J segment lost 5 bases and the V segment lost 7 bases, leaving 9 bases of the junction unmatched. The CDR3 has 13 residues. CDR3 coding DNA: TGCAGCGGGAAGGGACAGGGTCTCAACGAGCAGTACTTC. Its translation is CSGKGQGLNEQYF.

This clonotype was observed a few times. The gene calls are TRBV7-2 and TRBJ2-7; D remains unclear. Germline values: CDR1 SGHTA, CDR2 FQGNSA. CDR3 size: 13 residues. The ends were cut back, 2 bases at V and 3 bases at J, with 8 bases in the middle. The CDR3 sequence: CASSLTPYYEQYF. The CDR3 DNA sequence: TGTGCCAGCAGCTTAACACCGTACTACGAGCAGTACTTC.

In this sample, this clonotype turned up a few times. The chain has TRBV5-1 and TRBJ2-1; D is undetermined. CDR1 SGHRS and CDR2 YFSETQ come from the germline V gene. The CDR3 covers 15 residues. V was shortened by 0 bases and J by 6 bases, with 13 bases between the two germline ends. This CDR3 is CASSLALGIGNEQFF. CDR3 coding DNA: TGCGCCAGCAGCTTGGCTTTAGGCATTGGCAATGAGCAGTTCTTC.

CDR3 bases: TGTGCCAGCAGCCAAGTTTGGCAGGGCGGCAATGAGCAGTTCTTC. Its translation is CASSQVWQGGNEQFF. The gene calls are TRBV3-1 and TRBJ2-1; tentative D call: TRBD1 (5 bases). Between the trimmed V and J ends, which lost 1 base and 6 bases, there was a span of 13 bases. The CDR3 is 15 residues long. Germline loops: CDR1 LGHDT, CDR2 YNNKEL (reference sequence).

The J gene is TRBJ2-7, the V gene TRBV7-2; the D gene is possibly TRBD2 (5 bases). From germline, CDR1 is SGHTA and CDR2 FQGNSA. The V gene lost 5 bases and the J gene lost 5 bases, with 19 bases spanning the gap. The CDR3 contains 15 residues. This CDR3 reads CASSQDPRAKDEQYF. The CDR3 DNA reads as TGTGCCAGCAGCCAAGATCCGCGGGCGAAGGACGAGCAGTACTTC.

There are many counts of this clonotype. The chain joins TRBV7-9 to TRBJ1-5; 9 bases map to TRBD1. V shed 8 bases and J 8 bases; nucleotides not matched to a gene: 4. The germline V gene has CDR1 SEHNR and CDR2 FQNEAQ (reference sequence). There are 12 residues in the CDR3. DNA of the CDR3: TGTGCCAGCGCGGACAGGGGAAAGCCCCAGCATTTT. The encoded protein is CASADRGKPQHF.

This chain links TRBV20-1 with TRBJ1-3; TRBD1 is a possible D gene (6 bases). The CDR3 length is 12 residues. Germline CDR1 is DFQATT and CDR2 is SNEGSKA (reference sequence). V lost 5 bases, J lost 2 bases, and 7 bases lay in between. DNA for the CDR3: TGCAGTGCTCGGACAGCTGGAAACACCATATATTTT. This translates into CSARTAGNTIYF.

This rearrangement joins TRBV20-1 to TRBJ2-1, with D perhaps matching TRBD2 (6 bases). Germline lookup yields CDR1 DFQATT and CDR2 SNEGSKA (reference sequence). Trimming took 0 bases from V and 5 from J, leaving 14 bases between them. There are 15 residues in the CDR3. CDR3 DNA: TGCAGTGCTAGAGATCCAGCGGGTCTTAACAATGAGCAGTTCTTC. Translation: CSARDPAGLNNEQFF.